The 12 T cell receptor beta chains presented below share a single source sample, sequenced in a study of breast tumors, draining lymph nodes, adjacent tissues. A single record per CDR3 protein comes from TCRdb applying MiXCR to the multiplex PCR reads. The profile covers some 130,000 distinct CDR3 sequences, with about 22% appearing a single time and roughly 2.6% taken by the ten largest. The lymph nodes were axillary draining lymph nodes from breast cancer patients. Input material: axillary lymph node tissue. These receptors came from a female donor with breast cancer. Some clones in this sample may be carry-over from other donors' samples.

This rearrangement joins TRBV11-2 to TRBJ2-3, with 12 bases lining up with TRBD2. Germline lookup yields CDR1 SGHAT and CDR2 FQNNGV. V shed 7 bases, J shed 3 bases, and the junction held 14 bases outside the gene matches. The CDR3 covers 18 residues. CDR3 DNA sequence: TGTGCCAGCACCCCCGGCCGGACTAGCGGGAAGAGGACAGATACGCAGTATTTT. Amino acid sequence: CASTPGRTSGKRTDTQYF. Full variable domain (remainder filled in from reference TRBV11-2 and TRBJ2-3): EAGVAQSPRYKIIEKRQSVAFWCNPISGHATLYWYQQILGQGPKLLIQFQNNGVVDDSQLPKDRFSAERLKGVDSTLKIQPAKLEDSAVYLCASTPGRTSGKRTDTQYFGPGTRLTVL.

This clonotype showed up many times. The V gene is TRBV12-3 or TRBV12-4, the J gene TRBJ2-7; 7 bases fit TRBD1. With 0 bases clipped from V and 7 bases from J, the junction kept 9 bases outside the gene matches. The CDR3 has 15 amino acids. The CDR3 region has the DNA TGTGCCAGCAGTTTAGCCGGGACAGAAACGGGGGAGCAGTACTTC. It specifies CASSLAGTETGEQYF.

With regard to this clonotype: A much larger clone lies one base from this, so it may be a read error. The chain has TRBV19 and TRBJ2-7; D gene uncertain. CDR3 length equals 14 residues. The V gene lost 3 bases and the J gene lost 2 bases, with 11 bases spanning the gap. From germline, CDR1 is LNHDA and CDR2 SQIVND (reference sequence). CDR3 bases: TGTGCCAGTAGTATCTCCAGCAGTGCCTACGAGCAGTACTTC. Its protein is CASSISSSAYEQYF.

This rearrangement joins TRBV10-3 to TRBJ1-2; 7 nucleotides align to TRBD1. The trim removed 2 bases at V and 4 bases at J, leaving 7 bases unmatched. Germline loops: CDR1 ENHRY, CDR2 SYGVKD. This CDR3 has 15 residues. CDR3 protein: CAISEVTGPPYGYTF. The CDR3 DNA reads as TGTGCCATCAGTGAGGTGACAGGGCCGCCCTATGGCTACACCTTC.

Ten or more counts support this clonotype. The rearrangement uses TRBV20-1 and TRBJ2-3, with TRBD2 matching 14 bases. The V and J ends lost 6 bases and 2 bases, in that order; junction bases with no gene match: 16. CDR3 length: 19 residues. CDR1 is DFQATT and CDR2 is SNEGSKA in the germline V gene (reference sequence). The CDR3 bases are TGCAGTGCCCGGAAGGGGACTAGCGGGAGCCTAATAGTCACAGATACGCAGTATTTT. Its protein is CSARKGTSGSLIVTDTQYF.

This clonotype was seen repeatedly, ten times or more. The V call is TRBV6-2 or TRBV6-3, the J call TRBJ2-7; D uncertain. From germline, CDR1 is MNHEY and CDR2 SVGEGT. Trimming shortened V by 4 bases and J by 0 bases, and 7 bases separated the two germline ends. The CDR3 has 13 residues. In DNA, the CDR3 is TGTGCCAGCAGTTTCGGCGACTCCTACGAGCAGTACTTC. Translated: CASSFGDSYEQYF.

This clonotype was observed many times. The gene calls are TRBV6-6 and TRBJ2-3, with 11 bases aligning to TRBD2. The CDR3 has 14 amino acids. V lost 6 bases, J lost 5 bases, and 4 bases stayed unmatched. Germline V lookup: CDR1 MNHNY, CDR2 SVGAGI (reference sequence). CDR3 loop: CASRLAGGKDTQYF. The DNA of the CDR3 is TGTGCCAGCAGGTTAGCGGGAGGGAAAGATACGCAGTATTTT.

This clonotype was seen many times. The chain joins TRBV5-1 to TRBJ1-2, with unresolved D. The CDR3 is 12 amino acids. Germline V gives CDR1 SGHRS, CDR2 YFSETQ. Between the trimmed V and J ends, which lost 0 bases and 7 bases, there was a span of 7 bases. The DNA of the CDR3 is TGCGCCAGCAGCTTGGTAACTGGTGGCTACACCTTC. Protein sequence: CASSLVTGGYTF.

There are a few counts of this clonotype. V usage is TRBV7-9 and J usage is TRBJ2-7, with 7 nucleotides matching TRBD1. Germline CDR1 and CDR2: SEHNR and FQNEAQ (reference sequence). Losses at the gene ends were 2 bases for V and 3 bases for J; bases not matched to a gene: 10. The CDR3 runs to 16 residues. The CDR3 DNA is TGTGCCAGCAGCTTAACGCTTGACAGGGTTTGCTACGAGCAGTACTTC. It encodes CASSLTLDRVCYEQYF.

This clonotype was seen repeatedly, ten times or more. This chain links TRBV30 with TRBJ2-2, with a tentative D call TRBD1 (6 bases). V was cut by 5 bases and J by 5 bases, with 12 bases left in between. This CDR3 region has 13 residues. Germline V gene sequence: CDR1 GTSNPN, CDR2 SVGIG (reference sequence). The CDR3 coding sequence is TGTGCCTGGCGAAAAGGGGGAACCGGGGAGCTGTTTTTT. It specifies CAWRKGGTGELFF.

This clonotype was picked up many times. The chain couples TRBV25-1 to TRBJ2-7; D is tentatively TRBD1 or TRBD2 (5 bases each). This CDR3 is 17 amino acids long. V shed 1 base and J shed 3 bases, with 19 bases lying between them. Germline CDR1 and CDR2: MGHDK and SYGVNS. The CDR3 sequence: CASSEFSVRDGDYEQYF. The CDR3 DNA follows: TGTGCCAGCAGTGAATTTTCTGTCCGGGACGGAGACTACGAGCAGTACTTC.

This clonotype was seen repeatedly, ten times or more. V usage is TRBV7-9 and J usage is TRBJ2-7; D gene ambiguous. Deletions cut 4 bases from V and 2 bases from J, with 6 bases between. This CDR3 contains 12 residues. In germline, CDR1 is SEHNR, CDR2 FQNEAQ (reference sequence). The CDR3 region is CASSSEPYEQYF. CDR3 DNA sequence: TGTGCCAGCAGCTCAGAACCCTACGAGCAGTACTTC.